This TCR beta chain is from a study of shared clonotypes between healthy human individuals. Study-level results: Several donors shared about 4.5% of their naive CD4 clonotypes.

The method was immunoSEQ multiplex PCR; TCRdb's version includes in-frame clones alone and lacks a portion of them. The table has 900,000 to 1,200,000 clones, about four fifths seen once. This clone was seen just once. Its antigen is not known. Germline CDR1 reads MDHEN; CDR2 reads SYDVKM. This CDR3 is 14 amino acids long. V was pared by 4 bases and J by 0 bases, with 7 bases between. The sequence was obtained from a man younger than 35 in good health. Some clones in this sample may be carry-over from other donors' samples. The chain has TRBV28 and TRBJ1-3; D call uncertain. The sequenced material came from memory CD4+ T cells from PBMCs. This sample's subset: CD45RA-negative fraction. The DNA for the CDR3 is TGTGCCAGCAGTTCTACCCACTCTGGAAACACCATATATTTT. Encoded protein: CASSSTHSGNTIYF. Supplemented by reference TRBV28 and TRBJ1-3, the full variable domain reads DVKVTQSSRYLVKRTGEKVFLECVQDMDHENMFWYRQDPGLGLRLIYFSYDVKMKEKGDIPEGYSVSREKKERFSLILESASTNQTSMYLCASSSTHSGNTIYFGEGSWLTVV.